The 19 T cell receptor beta chains below all came from one sample that was sequenced in a study of T cell responses to AZD1222 COVID-19 vaccine. Clones were read by immunoSEQ multiplex PCR, and TCRdb kept only the in-frame ones, dropping some. The table shows approximately 100,000 clones, with approximately 88% occurring only once. Specimen: peripheral blood, collected on day 0 of AZD1222 vaccination. The receptors were sampled from an adult in good health.

This clone was seen a few times. The V and J genes are TRBV30 and TRBJ2-7; TRBD2 matches 13 bases. V lost 6 bases and J lost 5; bases outside the gene matches: 16. Germline CDR1 is GTSNPN and CDR2 is SVGIG (reference sequence). CDR3 length: 17 amino acids. CDR3 in amino acids: CACARVRTSGSGNEQYF. CDR3 bases: TGTGCCTGTGCTAGAGTTCGGACTAGCGGGAGCGGGAACGAGCAGTACTTC.

V usage is TRBV30 and J usage is TRBJ1-6; the D is unclear. With 2 bases removed from V and 7 bases from J, the gap between germline ends came to 9 bases. CDR1 is GTSNPN and CDR2 is SVGIG in the germline V gene (reference sequence). CDR3 length: 13 residues. CDR3 bases: TGTGCCTGGAGTTCACAGACAAATTCACCCCTCCACTTT. It specifies CAWSSQTNSPLHF.

The CDR3 DNA sequence: TGCGCCAGCAGCTTCGCGTTATCTGGAAACACCATATATTTT. Translated, it gives CASSFALSGNTIYF. The J gene is TRBJ1-3, the V gene TRBV5-1; no firm D call. Germline V gene lookup returns CDR1 SGHRS and CDR2 YFSETQ. Trimming pared 2 bases from V and 1 base from J, leaving 7 bases between. This CDR3 contains 14 residues.

The chain has TRBV7-2 and TRBJ2-1; TRBD1 matches 11 bases. The J segment lost 3 bases and the V segment lost 5 bases, leaving 3 bases of the junction unmatched. Germline loops: CDR1 SGHTA, CDR2 FQGNSA. The CDR3 has 15 amino acids. CDR3 amino acids: CASSRTGGDYNEQFF. In DNA, the CDR3 is TGTGCCAGCAGCCGGACAGGGGGCGACTACAATGAGCAGTTCTTC.

This clone has only a few counts. This chain joins TRBV2 and TRBJ2-5, with D perhaps matching TRBD1 or TRBD2 (5 bases each). There are 17 residues in the CDR3. Deletions cut 2 bases from V and 0 bases from J, with 16 bases between. Germline V CDR1 and CDR2: SNHLY, FYNNEI. The CDR3 region has the DNA TGTGCCAGCAGTGAATCGCCGGGACCTCTGTACCAAGAGACCCAGTACTTC. Its translation is CASSESPGPLYQETQYF.

The chain has TRBV5-8 and TRBJ2-3, with unresolved D. CDR1 is SGHTS and CDR2 is YDEGEE in the germline V gene. The V end lost 0 bases, the J end lost 2 bases, and 7 bases lay between the germline ends. This CDR3 spans 14 amino acids. CDR3 in amino acids: CASSLGLYTDTQYF. CDR3 nucleotides: TGTGCCAGCAGCTTGGGACTGTACACAGATACGCAGTATTTT.

J is TRBJ2-1 and V is TRBV10-3, with TRBD2 identical over 12 bases. J lost 5 bases, V lost 8 bases, and 1 base had no gene match. The CDR3 length is 13 residues. Per germline, CDR1 ENHRY and CDR2 SYGVKD. CDR3 sequence reads: CAILAGGDNEQFF. Written as DNA, the CDR3 is TGTGCCATCCTAGCGGGAGGGGACAATGAGCAGTTCTTC.

For this clone: Other DNA sequences in this specimen translate into the identical CDR3. J is TRBJ1-4 and V is TRBV4-3; the D is unclear. Trimming pared 3 bases from V and 2 bases from J, leaving 13 bases between. Germline assignment: CDR1 LGHNA and CDR2 YSLEER. The CDR3 has 16 amino acids. The CDR3 protein is CASSQGNSATNEKLFF. CDR3 coding DNA: TGCGCCAGCAGCCAGGGAAACAGTGCGACTAATGAAAAACTGTTTTTT.

V usage is TRBV28 and J usage is TRBJ2-5, with 8 bases fitting TRBD2. From germline, CDR1 is MDHEN and CDR2 SYDVKM. Unmatched junction bases numbered 9, after V lost 2 bases and J lost 4 bases. The CDR3 has 16 residues. CDR3 amino acids: CASSLIPGGPGETQYF. The CDR3 nucleotides read TGTGCCAGCAGTTTAATTCCGGGAGGGCCAGGAGAGACCCAGTACTTC.

The rearrangement links TRBV4-1 to TRBJ2-7; D gene ambiguous. This CDR3 is 14 amino acids long. Germline loops: CDR1 MGHRA, CDR2 YSYEKL. V shed 1 base and J shed 2 bases, with 9 bases lying between them. The CDR3 DNA follows: TGCGCCAGCAGCCAAGGCGGTACAACCTACGAGCAGTACTTC. Translating it yields CASSQGGTTYEQYF.

This clone was seen a few times. The gene calls are TRBV7-2 and TRBJ1-4; D remains ambiguous. V was trimmed by 2 bases and J by 8 bases, leaving 18 bases between them. Per the germline V gene, CDR1 is SGHTA and CDR2 is FQGNSA. The CDR3 covers 16 residues. The CDR3 sequence: CASSLTSGSSREKLFF. The CDR3 DNA is TGTGCCAGCAGCTTAACCTCAGGAAGTAGTCGGGAAAAACTGTTTTTT.

In this sample, this clone turned up a few times. The rearrangement uses TRBV4-2 and TRBJ2-1; 12 nucleotides match TRBD2. The J segment lost 5 bases and the V segment lost 1 base, leaving 0 bases of the junction unmatched. The CDR3 totals 15 residues. Germline V gene lookup returns CDR1 LGHNA and CDR2 YNFKEQ. CDR3 nucleotides: TGTGCCAGCAGCCAAGGGACTAGCGGGGACAATGAGCAGTTCTTC. Translated, it gives CASSQGTSGDNEQFF.

CDR3 sequence: CAISGGGGDNEQFF. CDR3 nucleotides: TGTGCCATCAGTGGAGGAGGGGGGGACAATGAGCAGTTCTTC. The chain is built from TRBV10-3 and TRBJ2-1, with D perhaps matching TRBD2 (7 bases). From germline, CDR1 is ENHRY and CDR2 SYGVKD. The V gene lost 4 bases and the J gene lost 5 bases, with 12 bases spanning the gap. CDR3 length equals 14 residues.

The gene calls are TRBV5-4 and TRBJ2-3, with 7 bases aligning to TRBD1. CDR3 length: 16 residues. Germline values: CDR1 SGHNT, CDR2 YYREEE (reference sequence). V was pared by 0 bases and J by 0 bases, with 4 bases of the junction left unmatched. The CDR3 here is CASSLVGGHSTDTQYF. Here the CDR3 DNA reads TGTGCCAGCAGCTTGGTAGGGGGCCATAGCACAGATACGCAGTATTTT.

J is TRBJ2-7 and V is TRBV28; 8 positions match TRBD2. The J segment lost 5 bases and the V segment lost 1 base, leaving 4 bases of the junction unmatched. This CDR3 comprises 14 residues. The germline V gene encodes CDR1 MDHEN and CDR2 SYDVKM. In DNA form, the CDR3 reads TGTGCCAGCAGTTTATTTGGCGGGAGGCACGAGCAGTACTTC. The encoded protein is CASSLFGGRHEQYF.

The gene calls are TRBV28 and TRBJ1-2; TRBD1 might be the D (5 bases). The CDR3 consists of 12 residues. CDR1 and CDR2 from the germline V gene are MDHEN and SYDVKM. Trimming took 3 bases from V and 8 from J, leaving 10 bases between them. CDR3 sequence reads: CASSFSGQGYTF. The CDR3 coding sequence is TGTGCCAGCAGTTTTTCGGGGCAGGGCTACACCTTC.

The gene calls are TRBV4-3 and TRBJ2-2, with unresolved D. Trimming pared 2 bases from V and 3 bases from J, leaving 1 base between. CDR3 size: 12 residues. Germline values: CDR1 LGHNA, CDR2 YSLEER. Here the CDR3 reads CASSQYTGELFF. In DNA, the CDR3 is TGCGCCAGCAGCCAATACACCGGGGAGCTGTTTTTT.

The chain links TRBV7-2 to TRBJ1-5; D remains ambiguous. CDR1 and CDR2 from the germline V gene are SGHTA and FQGNSA. Trimming took off 5 bases at V and 6 bases at J, with 11 bases between the two ends. The CDR3 consists of 13 residues. The DNA of the CDR3 is TGTGCCAGCAGCCCCGACATGGCTCAGCCCCAGCATTTT. It translates to CASSPDMAQPQHF.

Here the CDR3 DNA reads TGCGCCAGCAGCCAAGGCGGGTCCAATCAGCCCCAGCATTTT. Its protein is CASSQGGSNQPQHF. The chain joins TRBV4-3 to TRBJ1-5, with D hard to call. The CDR3 runs 14 residues. The V end was cut by 1 base, the J end by 3 bases, with 7 bases between. Germline CDR1 reads LGHNA; CDR2 reads YSLEER.